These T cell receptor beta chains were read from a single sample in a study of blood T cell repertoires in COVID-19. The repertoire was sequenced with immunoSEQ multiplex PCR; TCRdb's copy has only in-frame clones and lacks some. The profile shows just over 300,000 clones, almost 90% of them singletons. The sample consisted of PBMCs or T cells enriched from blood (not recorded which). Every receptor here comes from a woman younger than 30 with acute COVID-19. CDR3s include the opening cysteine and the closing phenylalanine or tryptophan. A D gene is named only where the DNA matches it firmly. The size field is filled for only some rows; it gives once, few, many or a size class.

TGCAGTGCTAGTCATGGGGCCAACGTCCTGACTTTC,CSASHGANVLTF,TRBJ2-6,-,TRBV20-1,once
TGCGCCAGCAGCCAAGATCCACTTAATCAGCCCCAGCATTTT,CASSQDPLNQPQHF,TRBJ1-5,-,TRBV4-1,-
TGTGCCAGCAGCTTAAGGCAGGAAAGCTCCTACGAGCAGTACTTC,CASSLRQESSYEQYF,TRBJ2-7,-,TRBV7-9,-
TGTGCCAGCAGTTTCGGTGGTAGTGAGCAGTACTTC,CASSFGGSEQYF,TRBJ2-7,-,TRBV28,-
TGTGCCAGCAATGGACTAGCGGGACCCTACGAGCAGTACTTC,CASNGLAGPYEQYF,TRBJ2-7,TRBD2,TRBV2,-
TGTGCCAGCAGGGCGGGACAGGGGTCCTACAATGAGCAGTTCTTC,CASRAGQGSYNEQFF,TRBJ2-1,TRBD1,TRBV28,-
TGTGCCAGCAGCTTGAGGACAGGAGATGGCTACACCTTC,CASSLRTGDGYTF,TRBJ1-2,TRBD1,TRBV5-4,-
TGTGCCTGGAGTTTTTCCGGTTTTAGCAATCAGCCCCAGCATTTT,CAWSFSGFSNQPQHF,TRBJ1-5,-,TRBV30,-
TGTGCCAGCAGTTCCCTGACCGGACAGAAACTAGCCAAAAACATTCAGTACTTC,CASSSLTGQKLAKNIQYF,TRBJ2-4,-,TRBV27,-
TGTGCCACCAGTGATTCAAAGTTGGGCAGGGGGACAGATACGCAGTATTTT,CATSDSKLGRGTDTQYF,TRBJ2-3,TRBD1,TRBV24-1,-
TGTGCCAGCAGCTCGGGAAACTATGGCTACACCTTC,CASSSGNYGYTF,TRBJ1-2,-,TRBV11-3,-
TGTGCCAGCAGCGTAGCGGTGGCAGGGGGCGCCGGTGATGGCTACACCTTC,CASSVAVAGGAGDGYTF,TRBJ1-2,TRBD1,TRBV9,-
TGTGCCACCAGTGATTTAGCGTCTAGCGGGAGTATGAATGAGCAGTTCTTC,CATSDLASSGSMNEQFF,TRBJ2-1,TRBD2,TRBV24-1,-
TGTGCCAGTAGTTCTTCCGGGTTCAGGAGCGACAGGGGATCCTACGAGCAGTACTTC,CASSSSGFRSDRGSYEQYF,TRBJ2-7,TRBD1,TRBV19,many
TGTGCCAGCATCAAAGAGGGGGGGGCCCGAAACTATGGCTACACCTTC,CASIKEGGARNYGYTF,TRBJ1-2,-,TRBV2,-
TGTGCCAGCAGCTTATCAGGGCTCTCTGGGGCCAACGTCCTGACTTTC,CASSLSGLSGANVLTF,TRBJ2-6,-,TRBV7-3,-
TGTGCCAGCAGCTTTAAAGCTATTGGACAGGGAACCGGGGAGCTGTTTTTT,CASSFKAIGQGTGELFF,TRBJ2-2,TRBD1,TRBV7-3,once
TGTGCCAGTAAAGGCGGGAGGGCGACCGATGAGCAGTTCTTC,CASKGGRATDEQFF,TRBJ2-1,TRBD2,TRBV19,-
TGTGCCAGCAGCGTAGTAGGGGACACCGGGGAGCTGTTTTTT,CASSVVGDTGELFF,TRBJ2-2,-,TRBV9,few
TGTGCCAGCAGTGAAATGCGGGGGGCGGGTGAAGCTTTCTTT,CASSEMRGAGEAFF,TRBJ1-1,-,TRBV6-1,-
TGTGCCAGCAGCCCCGAGGGGGATCCTAGCACAGATACGCAGTATTTT,CASSPEGDPSTDTQYF,TRBJ2-3,-,TRBV11-2,-
TGTGCCAGCAGTTACTCCAGACAGGGGAGCTCCTACAATGAGCAGTTCTTC,CASSYSRQGSSYNEQFF,TRBJ2-1,TRBD1,TRBV6-8,-
TGTGCCAGCACCAACAGGAACCCTTCCTACGAGCAGTACTTC,CASTNRNPSYEQYF,TRBJ2-7,-,TRBV6-5,-
TGTGCCAGCAGTGAGCCTATTTACAATGAGCAGTTCTTC,CASSEPIYNEQFF,TRBJ2-1,-,TRBV2,-
TGTGCCAGCAGCCCGTCTCCCGTTCAAGCTTTCTTT,CASSPSPVQAFF,TRBJ1-1,-,TRBV7-9,-
TGTGCCAGCAGCTTATACCTTTTCGGGGGTGGGAACACTGAAGCTTTCTTT,CASSLYLFGGGNTEAFF,TRBJ1-1,-,TRBV7-9,once
TGTGCCAGCTCACAGCAACAGGACAATCAGCCCCAGCATTTT,CASSQQQDNQPQHF,TRBJ1-5,-,TRBV18,-
TGCGCCAGCAGCTTGGCCGGGGGACTAGCGGGAGTATACGAGCAGTACTTC,CASSLAGGLAGVYEQYF,TRBJ2-7,TRBD2,TRBV5-1,-
TGTGCCAGCAGTGGCGGACAGGGACAGACGACTGAAGCTTTCTTT,CASSGGQGQTTEAFF,TRBJ1-1,TRBD1,TRBV2,-
TGTGCCAGTAGTCCTCGGACTAGCGGGAGTCACGGGGAGCTGTTTTTT,CASSPRTSGSHGELFF,TRBJ2-2,TRBD2,TRBV19,-
TGTGCCAGCAGCCAACAGGGGGCCAACACTGAAGCTTTCTTT,CASSQQGANTEAFF,TRBJ1-1,TRBD1,TRBV6-5,-